Each of the 32 T cell receptor beta chains below was sequenced from the same sample in a study of early T cells in non-severe SARS-CoV-2 infection (dated by TCRdb to the early 2020s). Receptors were amplified or captured by 5' RACE. TCRdb lists the instrument as NextSeq 500. TCRdb took the public reads, trimmed them with fastp at Q25, ran MiXCR for clone calling and kept in-frame beta chains. Entries that share a CDR3 protein sequence are merged under the most common genes and DNA. The sample table records tens of thousands of distinct CDR3 sequences; over 8% of these occur just once. The ten biggest clones cover under 5% of the sample. Sequenced sample: whole blood. The receptors come from an adult who was a healthcare worker with PCR-confirmed SARS-CoV-2 infection or an uninfected control (not recorded which).

This clonotype was counted many times. V and J are TRBV11-2 and TRBJ2-7; a possible D gene is TRBD1 (5 bases). The CDR3 loop spans 13 amino acids. Germline V gene sequence: CDR1 SGHAT, CDR2 FQNNGV. Trimming took off 5 bases at V and 6 bases at J, with 14 bases between the two ends. CDR3 nucleotide sequence: TGTGCCAGCAGCCAAACAGGATCGTCCGAGCAGTACTTC. As protein: CASSQTGSSEQYF.

At least ten counts were recorded for this clonotype. V and J are TRBV7-2 and TRBJ1-3; 11 nucleotides agree with TRBD1. The J segment lost 6 bases and the V segment lost 5 bases, leaving 6 bases of the junction unmatched. CDR1 and CDR2 from the germline V gene are SGHTA and FQGNSA. This CDR3 has 15 amino acids. Here the CDR3 reads CASSKDRGLENTIYF. For the CDR3, the DNA is TGTGCCAGCAGCAAGGACAGGGGGCTCGAAAACACCATATATTTT. The complete variable domain, with remaining parts taken from reference TRBV7-2 and TRBJ1-3, reads GAGVSQSPSNKVTEKGKDVELRCDPISGHTALYWYRQSLGQGLEFLIYFQGNSAPDKSGLPSDRFSAERTGGSVSTLTIQRTQQEDSAVYLCASSKDRGLENTIYFGEGSWLTVV.

This clonotype was recorded at least ten times. J is TRBJ2-3 and V is TRBV30; no definite D call. Looked up from germline, CDR1 is GTSNPN and CDR2 is SVGIG (reference sequence). V lost 3 bases, J lost 0 bases, and 13 bases lay in between. CDR3 size: 15 residues. The DNA for the CDR3 is TGTGCCTGGAGCTCCGGATCCCAGAGCACAGATACGCAGTATTTT. Translation: CAWSSGSQSTDTQYF.

The chain links TRBV20-1 to TRBJ1-1; D gene unclear. Trimming pared 0 bases from V and 3 bases from J, leaving 2 bases between. CDR3 size: 11 residues. Per germline, CDR1 DFQATT and CDR2 SNEGSKA (reference sequence). CDR3 region: CSAREDTEAFF. For the CDR3, the DNA is TGCAGTGCTAGAGAAGACACTGAAGCTTTCTTT.

Many counts were recorded for this clonotype. CDR3 loop: CASSETVGTNEKLFF. The DNA for the CDR3 is TGTGCCAGTAGCGAAACGGTGGGAACTAATGAAAAACTGTTTTTT. The gene calls are TRBV19 and TRBJ1-4, with unresolved D. This CDR3 is built from 15 residues. Trimming took off 6 bases at V and 1 base at J, with 12 bases between the two ends. The V gene's germline CDR1 is LNHDA and CDR2 SQIVND (reference sequence).

This clonotype was recorded at least ten times. This rearrangement joins TRBV19 to TRBJ1-5; a possible D gene is TRBD1 (5 bases). Germline V gene data show CDR1 as LNHDA and CDR2 as SQIVND (reference sequence). CDR3 length equals 17 residues. Trimming pared 2 bases from V and 2 bases from J, leaving 16 bases between. Here the CDR3 reads CASSITRGTRGNQPQHF. The CDR3 DNA is TGTGCCAGTAGTATAACCCGTGGGACGAGGGGCAATCAGCCCCAGCATTTT.

In this sample, this clonotype turned up many times. This chain connects TRBV20-1 to TRBJ2-7; D call uncertain. CDR1 is DFQATT, CDR2 SNEGSKA, per germline (reference sequence). V was trimmed by 7 bases and J by 7 bases, leaving 17 bases between them. The CDR3 has 12 amino acids. The CDR3 DNA sequence: TGCAGTGAGTCTAGTGGGTTGGGAGAGCAGTACTTC. Translating it yields CSESSGLGEQYF.

The V call is TRBV6-4, the J call TRBJ2-7; 14 positions match TRBD2. V gave up 2 bases and J gave up 5 bases; unmatched junction bases: 8. Looked up from germline, CDR1 is MRHNA and CDR2 is SNTAGT. This CDR3 is 17 amino acids long. CDR3 bases: TGTGCCAGCAGTGACGCCGGGGGACTAGCGGGAGATGACGAGCAGTACTTC. Translating gives CASSDAGGLAGDDEQYF.

This clonotype showed up many times. The J gene is TRBJ2-5, the V gene TRBV29-1, with 9 positions matching TRBD2. CDR1 SQVTM and CDR2 ANQGSEA come from the germline V gene. V was pared by 4 bases and J by 4 bases, with 16 bases of the junction left unmatched. This CDR3 is built from 17 residues. CDR3 loop: CSVVPHTSGAGGETQYF. CDR3 nucleotides: TGCAGCGTTGTTCCACACACTAGCGGAGCGGGGGGAGAGACCCAGTACTTC. Using reference TRBV29-1 and TRBJ2-5 for the parts outside the CDR3, the full variable domain is SAVISQKPSRDICQRGTSLTIQCQVDSQVTMMFWYRQQPGQSLTLIATANQGSEATYESGFVIDKFPISRPNLTFSTLTVSNMSPEDSSIYLCSVVPHTSGAGGETQYFGPGTRLLVL.

The chain uses TRBV20-1 and TRBJ2-7, with 9 positions matching TRBD2. The CDR3 covers 13 residues. V lost 1 base to trimming and J lost 4 bases; unmatched junction nucleotides: 2. The germline CDR1 and CDR2 sequences are DFQATT and SNEGSKA (reference sequence). The CDR3 nucleotides are TGCAGTGCTAGAGGCGGGAGGGCTTACGAGCAGTACTTC. This sequence encodes CSARGGRAYEQYF.

At least ten counts were recorded for this clonotype. The chain is built from TRBV7-3 and TRBJ2-6; D is perhaps TRBD1 (6 bases). With 0 bases removed from V and 0 bases from J, the gap between germline ends came to 9 bases. The CDR3 is made up of 17 amino acids. Per the germline V gene, CDR1 is SGHTA and CDR2 is FQGTGA. The CDR3, as DNA: TGTGCCAGCAGCTTAACAGGGGGACGCTCTGGGGCCAACGTCCTGACTTTC. It translates to CASSLTGGRSGANVLTF.

This clonotype has at least ten counts. The CDR3 sequence is CSVTESYEQYF. The CDR3 nucleotides read TGCAGCGTGACAGAGAGCTACGAGCAGTACTTC. This chain uses TRBV29-1 with TRBJ2-7; D may be TRBD1 (5 bases). CDR3 length equals 11 residues. From germline, CDR1 is SQVTM and CDR2 ANQGSEA. Trimming cost V 6 bases and J 3 bases, with 9 bases left between them.

The V gene is TRBV5-1, the J gene TRBJ2-3, with 11 bases identical to TRBD2. With V trimmed by 4 bases and J by 0 bases, 7 bases remained unmatched. The CDR3 is 17 residues long. Per germline, CDR1 SGHRS and CDR2 YFSETQ. The DNA of the CDR3 is TGCGCCAGCAGCCCACCTAGCGGGGGGACAAGCACAGATACGCAGTATTTT. Translation gives CASSPPSGGTSTDTQYF.

This clonotype occurred many times. The rearrangement links TRBV9 to TRBJ2-5; D possibly corresponds to TRBD2 (6 bases). CDR3 size: 13 residues. Per germline, CDR1 SGDLS and CDR2 YYNGEE. The V gene lost 3 bases and the J gene lost 8 bases, with 14 bases spanning the gap. CDR3 residues: CASSAGTVDTQYF. The CDR3 DNA sequence: TGTGCCAGCAGCGCCGGGACTGTCGATACCCAGTACTTC.

J is TRBJ2-1 and V is TRBV7-2; 10 bases match TRBD2. The germline V gene encodes CDR1 SGHTA and CDR2 FQGNSA. V dropped 5 bases and J dropped 7; count of bases not matched to a gene: 11. The CDR3 runs to 16 residues. In DNA form, the CDR3 reads TGTGCCAGCAGCCCACAGTTAGCGGGAGGTGGGAATGAGCAGTTCTTC. It encodes CASSPQLAGGGNEQFF.

This clonotype was observed many times. The V and J genes are TRBV2 and TRBJ2-3, with 8 bases fitting TRBD1. The CDR3 is made up of 14 amino acids. Losses at the gene ends were 5 bases for V and 2 bases for J; bases not matched to a gene: 3. Looked up from germline, CDR1 is SNHLY and CDR2 is FYNNEI. CDR3 sequence: CASSLDRDTDTQYF. DNA for the CDR3: TGTGCCAGCAGTCTGGACAGGGACACAGATACGCAGTATTTT.

This clonotype has only a few counts. The rearrangement joins TRBV9 to TRBJ1-1, with a weak D call TRBD1 (5 bases). CDR3 size: 14 residues. V lost 0 bases and J lost 1, with 7 bases in between. Germline loops: CDR1 SGDLS, CDR2 YYNGEE. CDR3 nucleotide sequence: TGTGCCAGCAGCGTAGGACAGAGGAACACTGAAGCTTTCTTT. It specifies CASSVGQRNTEAFF.

This clonotype was found many times. V gene TRBV11-2 combines with J gene TRBJ2-1; TRBD2 matches 8 bases. J was trimmed by 5 bases and V by 5 bases; bases with no gene match: 8. The CDR3 has 15 residues. The germline CDR1 and CDR2 sequences are SGHAT and FQNNGV. The CDR3 bases are TGTGCCAGCAGCATTAGCGGGATTAACCACAATGAGCAGTTCTTC. It is translated as CASSISGINHNEQFF.

Many counts were recorded for this clonotype. The CDR3 reads CSAANTGELFF. The CDR3 DNA follows: TGCAGCGCCGCGAACACCGGGGAGCTGTTTTTT. V and J are TRBV29-1 and TRBJ2-2; D unclear. CDR3 size: 11 residues. Germline V gene data show CDR1 as SQVTM and CDR2 as ANQGSEA. V shed 7 bases and J shed 0 bases, with 3 bases lying between them.

There are many counts of this clonotype. This chain uses TRBV6-1 with TRBJ1-1; a possible D gene is TRBD1 (5 bases). CDR1 and CDR2 (germline): MNHNS, SASEGT. Deletions cut 3 bases from V and 6 bases from J, with 8 bases between. This CDR3 contains 12 residues. The CDR3 bases are TGTGCCAGCAGTGAGTGGGGCCCTGAAGCTTTCTTT. Translation gives CASSEWGPEAFF.

Ten or more counts support this clonotype. The chain employs TRBV7-9 and TRBJ2-6, with TRBD1 identical over 7 bases. The ends lost 5 bases at V and 0 bases at J; junction bases unmatched: 4. Germline V gene sequence: CDR1 SEHNR, CDR2 FQNEAQ (reference sequence). The CDR3 totals 16 residues. DNA for the CDR3: TGTGCCAGCAGCCAGGGACAGCTCTCTGGGGCCAACGTCCTGACTTTC. Amino acid sequence: CASSQGQLSGANVLTF.

This clonotype was found many times. A read error may produce the germline difference seen at one junction end. This chain links TRBV7-9 with TRBJ2-2; 13 nucleotides align to TRBD2. The CDR3 has 21 residues. Germline-derived CDR1 and CDR2 are SEHNR and FQNEAQ (reference sequence). CDR3 loop: CASSRLFIAGTSGANTGELFF. In DNA, the CDR3 is TGTGCCAGCAGCCGACTGTTCATTGCCGGGACTAGCGGGGCGAACACCGGGGAGCTATTTTTT.

This CDR3 is CASSLMGGDYGYTF. The CDR3 bases are TGTGCCAGCAGCTTAATGGGTGGTGACTATGGCTACACCTTC. The chain uses TRBV7-3 and TRBJ1-2; unclear D gene. Germline lookup yields CDR1 SGHTA and CDR2 FQGTGA. This CDR3 has 14 amino acids. Trimming shortened V by 1 base and J by 3 bases, and 9 bases separated the two germline ends.

This clonotype showed up many times. The rearrangement uses TRBV19 and TRBJ1-2, with a tentative D call TRBD1 (5 bases). V shed 6 bases and J shed 1 base, with 12 bases lying between them. Germline CDR1 is LNHDA and CDR2 is SQIVND (reference sequence). CDR3 length equals 14 residues. CDR3 region: CASRTRGNNYGYTF. The CDR3, as DNA: TGTGCCAGTAGAACCCGGGGGAATAACTATGGCTACACCTTC. Full variable domain (remainder filled in from reference TRBV19 and TRBJ1-2): DGGITQSPKYLFRKEGQNVTLSCEQNLNHDAMYWYRQDPGQGLRLIYYSQIVNDFQKGDIAEGYSVSREKKESFPLTVTSAQKNPTAFYLCASRTRGNNYGYTFGSGTRLTVV.

Only one count was recorded for this clonotype. A read error is possible here, since a much larger clone lies one base away. The chain recombines TRBV19 with TRBJ2-1, with 8 bases that match TRBD2. Germline CDR1 and CDR2: LNHDA and SQIVND (reference sequence). The CDR3 has 11 residues. The DNA for the CDR3 is TGTTCCAGTAGTATCGGACTAGCATATGCCTTC. Protein: CSSSIGLAYAF. Together with reference TRBV19 and TRBJ2-1, the CDR3 gives the full variable domain: DGGITQSPKYLFRKEGQNVTLSCEQNLNHDAMYWYRQDPGQGLRLIYYSQIVNDFQKGDIAEGYSVSREKKESFPLTVTSAQKNPTAFYLCSSSIGLAYAFGPGTRLTVL.

Of note for this clonotype: Being one base from a much bigger clone, this may be a read error. The gene calls are TRBV20-1 and TRBJ2-6; D might be TRBD2 (6 bases). From germline, CDR1 is DFQATT and CDR2 SNEGSKA (reference sequence). The CDR3 loop spans 17 amino acids. The CDR3 region is CSARGGGVSSGANVLSF. The CDR3 DNA follows: TGCAGTGCTAGAGGAGGAGGGGTGAGCTCTGGGGCCAACGTCCTGTCTTTC.

The rearrangement joins TRBV27 to TRBJ2-7, with no clear D. The germline V gene has CDR1 MNHEY and CDR2 SMNVEV (reference sequence). Trimming took off 2 bases at V and 3 bases at J, with 8 bases between the two ends. This CDR3 has 13 residues. CDR3 coding DNA: TGTGCCAGCAGTTTAGGGCCACACTACGAGCAGTACTTC. It translates to CASSLGPHYEQYF.

The sample holds a few counts of this clonotype. The genes are TRBV7-2 and TRBJ2-1, with D perhaps matching TRBD1 or TRBD2 (5 bases each). The V gene's germline CDR1 is SGHTA and CDR2 FQGNSA. Trimming removed 3 bases from V and 4 bases from J, with 13 bases in between. The CDR3 sequence is 15 residues long. Written as DNA, the CDR3 is TGTGCCAGCAGCTTCATGGACGGGACGTACAATGAGCAGTTCTTC. This codes for CASSFMDGTYNEQFF.

In this sample, this clonotype turned up a few times. The chain carries TRBV2 and TRBJ2-7, with TRBD1 matching 8 bases. CDR3 length: 12 residues. V trimming: 6 bases; J trimming: 6 bases; junction bases outside the gene matches: 4. The germline V gene has CDR1 SNHLY and CDR2 FYNNEI. The CDR3 nucleotides read TGTGCCAGCAGCCGTGACAGGGGCGAGCAGTACTTC. Its protein is CASSRDRGEQYF. The variable domain in full, with the rest retrieved from reference TRBV2 and TRBJ2-7, is EPEVTQTPSHQVTQMGQEVILRCVPISNHLYFYWYRQILGQKVEFLVSFYNNEISEKSEIFDDQFSVERPDGSNFTLKIRSTKLEDSAMYFCASSRDRGEQYFGPGTRLTVT.

In its sample, this clonotype was seen many times. This chain joins TRBV6-5 and TRBJ2-5; 10 bases line up with TRBD2. Germline-derived CDR1 and CDR2 are MNHEY and SVGAGI. The V and J ends lost 6 bases and 6 bases, in that order; junction bases with no gene match: 7. CDR3 length: 14 amino acids. As DNA, the CDR3 is TGTGCCAGCAGGGCCGGGACTAGCGTCCAGACCCAGTACTTC. This translates into CASRAGTSVQTQYF.

This clonotype was counted many times. The CDR3 region has the DNA TGTGCCACCAGTGATCCCCAGGCTAGCGGTCACGATACGCAGTATTTT. As protein: CATSDPQASGHDTQYF. V and J are TRBV24-1 and TRBJ2-3, with 7 bases aligning to TRBD2. J was trimmed by 6 bases and V by 3 bases; bases with no gene match: 11. Per the germline V gene, CDR1 is KGHDR and CDR2 is SFDVKD. This CDR3 comprises 16 residues.

A word on this clonotype: A read error may explain this, as a much larger clone is one base away. The chain recombines TRBV29-1 with TRBJ1-1; D gene unclear. CDR1 and CDR2 from the germline V gene are SQVTM and ANQGSEA. This CDR3 comprises 14 residues. The CDR3 sequence is CRVEDRRRFTEAFF. CDR3 bases: TGCCGCGTTGAAGATCGACGACGCTTCACTGAAGCTTTCTTT.